This T cell receptor (beta chain) was found in a study of PD-1 blockade in classical Hodgkin lymphoma. Brentuximab vedotin exposure varied, and every patient relapsed after autologous stem cell transplantation. Isolation of CD8+ T cells from thawed PBMCs used magnetic negative selection. V was shortened by 0 bases and J by 7 bases, with 13 bases between the two germline ends. Germline values: CDR1 MGHRA, CDR2 YSYEKL. CDR3 length: 15 amino acids. Produced via immunoSEQ multiplex PCR; TCRdb's table is partial and in-frame only. Among over 2,500 clones listed, about 71% were seen once. The sequence was obtained from a human donor with classical Hodgkin lymphoma. Sequences were derived from CD8+ T cells from blood, sampled at baseline. The V and J genes are TRBV4-1 and TRBJ1-5, with D possibly matching TRBD1 (6 bases). CDR3 protein: CASSQDPGVGQPQHF. In DNA, the CDR3 is TGCGCCAGCAGCCAAGACCCAGGGGTAGGGCAGCCCCAGCATTTT.